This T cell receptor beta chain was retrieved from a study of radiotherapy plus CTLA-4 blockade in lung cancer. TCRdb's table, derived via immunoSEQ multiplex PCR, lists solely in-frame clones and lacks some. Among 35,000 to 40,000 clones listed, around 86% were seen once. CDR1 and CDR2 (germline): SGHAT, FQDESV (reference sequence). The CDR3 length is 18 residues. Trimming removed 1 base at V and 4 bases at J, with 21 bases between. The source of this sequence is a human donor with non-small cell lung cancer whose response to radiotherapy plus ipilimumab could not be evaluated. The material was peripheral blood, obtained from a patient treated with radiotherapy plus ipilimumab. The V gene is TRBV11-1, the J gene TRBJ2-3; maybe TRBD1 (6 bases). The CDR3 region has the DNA TGTGCCAGCAGCTTAGGGGGGCGTACGTCCCTCACCTCAGATACGCAGTATTTT. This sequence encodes CASSLGGRTSLTSDTQYF.